This T cell receptor (beta chain) was found in a study of read filtering for tumor transcriptome and immune sequencing. The wider study: R-ISS stage counts were eight or nine for I, 15 to 20 for II, roughly seven for III. After DNase treatment, RNA was made into whole-transcriptome libraries. IR-seq gave about 4.05 to 11 million TCR reads per sample; RNA-seq gave 85 to 1273.

Points from the study as a whole: Around 84% of IR-seq clonotypes had one read, totaling approximately 4% of reads; RNA-seq: about 69% and 49%.

V was trimmed by 7 bases and J by 4 bases, leaving 17 bases between them. The germline V gene has CDR1 SQVTM and CDR2 ANQGSEA. The CDR3 runs to 13 residues. The library was built from roughly 400 ng RNA with molecular barcoded adaptors for alpha/delta and beta/gamma chains. TCRdb passed the reads through MiXCR, listing each CDR3 protein once. The table includes tens of thousands of distinct CDR3 sequences, around 21% detected once. This clonotype was counted at least ten times. Antigen unknown. The rearrangement joins TRBV29-1 to TRBJ2-7; D might be TRBD2 (6 bases). Sequencing was carried out using a population of CD138-negative cells sorted from bone marrow. The clonotype originates from a donor at least 40 years old with multiple myeloma. The chain's CDR3 is CSGETWGRYEQYF. In nucleotides, the CDR3 is TGCAGCGGTGAGACATGGGGGAGGTACGAGCAGTACTTC.